What follows are 30 T cell receptor beta chains derived from one specimen sequenced in a study of a mutant IDH1 vaccine in newly diagnosed glioma. Time point here: week 47, end of study. Doses consisted of 300 ug of mutant IDH1 20-mer peptide each, paired with topical imiquimod. Using immunoSEQ multiplex PCR, the repertoire was profiled, and TCRdb retains in-frame clones only, with some absent. The sample shows tens of thousands of clones, 75% to 85% of them seen only once. These receptors have no identified antigens. The sample here was PBMCs, taken from a glioma patient whose treatment included an IDH1 peptide vaccine. The receptors were sampled from a man aged 35-49 years with glioma.

V gene TRBV6-4 combines with J gene TRBJ2-3, with 8 positions matching TRBD2. This CDR3 has 15 residues. Germline V lookup: CDR1 MRHNA, CDR2 SNTAGT. Trimming cost V 3 bases and J 0 bases; bases outside gene matches: 2. In DNA, the CDR3 is TGTGCCAGCAGTGAAGGACTAGCCAGCACAGATACGCAGTATTTT. This codes for CASSEGLASTDTQYF.

This clone was counted a few times. Here the CDR3 DNA reads TGTGCCAGTAGAGGGACAGGGGGTAATTCACCCCTCCACTTT. It translates to CASRGTGGNSPLHF. The genes are TRBV19 and TRBJ1-6, with TRBD1 matching over 11 bases. There are 14 residues in the CDR3. Germline V gene data show CDR1 as LNHDA and CDR2 as SQIVND (reference sequence). V lost 6 bases to trimming and J lost 6 bases; unmatched junction nucleotides: 1.

The rearrangement joins TRBV11-3 to TRBJ1-1; no firm D call. V was clipped by 2 bases and J by 4 bases, with 8 bases between them. CDR3 length: 13 amino acids. Looked up from germline, CDR1 is SGHNT and CDR2 is YENEEA. CDR3 DNA sequence: TGTGCCAGCAGCTTACATGCAGGCACTGAAGCTTTCTTT. It yields the protein CASSLHAGTEAFF.

The rearrangement links TRBV19 to TRBJ1-5; tentatively, D is TRBD1 (5 bases). CDR1 is LNHDA, CDR2 SQIVND, per germline (reference sequence). V lost 3 bases, J lost 2 bases, and 8 bases lay in between. The CDR3 is made up of 14 amino acids. The CDR3 DNA reads TGTGCCAGTAGTATCTTGGGGGGCAATCAGCCCCAGCATTTT. This encodes CASSILGGNQPQHF.

The chain joins TRBV11-2 to TRBJ2-7; maybe TRBD1 (5 bases). This CDR3 comprises 16 residues. The V end was cut by 1 base, the J end by 0 bases, with 13 bases between. Germline values: CDR1 SGHAT, CDR2 FQNNGV. The CDR3 nucleotides are TGTGCCAGCAGCTTAGGTTCAGGGCATAGCTCCTACGAGCAGTACTTC. Translating it yields CASSLGSGHSSYEQYF.

V is TRBV2 and J is TRBJ2-7; D assignment may be TRBD1 or TRBD2 (5 bases each). The germline V and J ends were trimmed by 8 bases and 6 bases, with 17 bases remaining between them. The CDR3 is made up of 13 amino acids. Germline loops: CDR1 SNHLY, CDR2 FYNNEI. The CDR3 nucleotides are TGTGCCAGCTTGGAGGCCCCCACAGGCGAGCAGTACTTC. Its protein product is CASLEAPTGEQYF.

Turning to this clone: One end of the junction varies from germline; a read error may be responsible. The chain uses TRBV7-7 and TRBJ2-7; 7 positions match TRBD2. The CDR3 runs 12 residues. Germline values: CDR1 SSHAT, CDR2 FNYEAQ (reference sequence). CDR3 protein: CASSFPGGEQYF. The CDR3, as DNA: TGTGCTAGCAGCTTCCCGGGGGGCGAGCAGTACTTC.

This clone was seen more than once but under ten times. V gene TRBV4-3 combines with J gene TRBJ1-1; D might be TRBD1 (5 bases). V was shortened by 1 base and J by 5 bases, with 14 bases between the two germline ends. The length of the CDR3 is 15 residues. From germline, CDR1 is LGHNA and CDR2 YSLEER. The CDR3 reads CASSQVPLQETEAFF. CDR3 coding DNA: TGCGCCAGCAGCCAAGTCCCCTTACAGGAGACTGAAGCTTTCTTT.

In this sample, this clone turned up a few times. The rearrangement joins TRBV5-6 to TRBJ1-2, with D uncertain. Trimming shortened V by 2 bases and J by 9 bases, and 14 bases separated the two germline ends. This CDR3 region has 13 residues. The germline V gene has CDR1 SGHDT and CDR2 YYEEEE. The CDR3 is CASSFSVPGSYTF. The CDR3 DNA follows: TGTGCCAGCAGCTTTTCGGTGCCTGGCAGCTACACCTTC.

The rearrangement links TRBV6-5 to TRBJ2-2, with a tentative D call TRBD2 (5 bases). Germline CDR1 MNHEY, CDR2 SVGAGI. Trimming pared 2 bases from V and 6 bases from J, leaving 13 bases between. The CDR3 is 15 residues long. The CDR3 sequence is CASSYRTVSAGELFF. The CDR3 DNA reads TGTGCCAGCAGTTACAGAACAGTTAGCGCCGGGGAGCTGTTTTTT.

The genes are TRBV6-5 and TRBJ1-5, with D unresolved. The CDR3 loop spans 13 amino acids. Trimming took off 2 bases at V and 4 bases at J, with 6 bases between the two ends. Germline V gene data show CDR1 as MNHEY and CDR2 as SVGAGI. The CDR3 reads CASSYGQNQPQHF. CDR3 nucleotide sequence: TGTGCCAGCAGTTACGGGCAGAATCAGCCCCAGCATTTT.

The V and J genes are TRBV2 and TRBJ2-5, with 7 nucleotides matching TRBD1. The V segment lost 8 bases and the J segment 5 bases; nucleotides outside the gene matches: 8. This CDR3 contains 13 residues. Germline loops: CDR1 SNHLY, CDR2 FYNNEI. CDR3 loop: CASFRQGRETQYF. CDR3 DNA sequence: TGTGCCAGCTTCCGACAGGGCCGGGAGACCCAGTACTTC.

The CDR3 reads CASSFRAGTYEQYF. CDR3 nucleotides: TGTGCCAGCAGCTTCAGGGCGGGAACCTACGAGCAGTACTTC. The V gene is TRBV7-6, the J gene TRBJ2-7; D perhaps matches TRBD2 (6 bases). The CDR3 totals 14 residues. Germline-derived CDR1 and CDR2 are SGHVS and FNYEAQ. V lost 3 bases, J lost 2 bases, and 11 bases lay in between.

The rearrangement joins TRBV14 to TRBJ1-2; D uncertain. The V end was cut by 1 base, the J end by 4 bases, with 10 bases between. This CDR3 comprises 14 residues. CDR1 SGHDN and CDR2 FVKESK come from the germline V gene. The DNA for the CDR3 is TGTGCCAGCAGCCAAGGTGGCTTCCCCTATGGCTACACCTTC. Translating it yields CASSQGGFPYGYTF.

The CDR3 sequence is CASSIDRGLYGYTF. The CDR3 nucleotides read TGTGCCAGTAGTATTGATCGGGGCCTCTATGGCTACACCTTC. This chain joins TRBV19 and TRBJ1-2; TRBD1 is a possible D gene (5 bases). Germline V lookup: CDR1 LNHDA, CDR2 SQIVND (reference sequence). Deletions cut 3 bases from V and 4 bases from J, with 12 bases between. CDR3 length: 14 residues.

The chain couples TRBV19 to TRBJ1-5; D uncertain. Per germline, CDR1 LNHDA and CDR2 SQIVND (reference sequence). The CDR3 sequence is 13 residues long. Between the trimmed V and J ends, which lost 0 bases and 1 base, there was a span of 1 base. Written as DNA, the CDR3 is TGTGCCAGTAGTATAGAAAGCAATCAGCCCCAGCATTTT. This translates into CASSIESNQPQHF.

The chain links TRBV18 to TRBJ1-2; 9 bases align to TRBD1. V lost 5 bases, J lost 4 bases, and 5 bases stayed unmatched. In germline, CDR1 is KGHSH, CDR2 LQKENI. The CDR3 consists of 14 residues. This chain's CDR3 is CASSKQGALYGYTF. The CDR3 DNA reads as TGTGCCAGCTCAAAACAGGGGGCGCTCTATGGCTACACCTTC.

This clone was picked up one time. The V gene is TRBV6-5, the J gene TRBJ2-5, with 10 nucleotides matching TRBD1. CDR3 length equals 13 residues. Germline V lookup: CDR1 MNHEY, CDR2 SVGAGI. V was clipped by 9 bases and J by 2 bases; unmatched bases: 3. As DNA, the CDR3 is TGTGCCAGTCGGGACAGGGGACAAGAGACCCAGTACTTC. Its protein is CASRDRGQETQYF.

J is TRBJ1-1 and V is TRBV10-3; D call uncertain. CDR3 size: 13 residues. V lost 4 bases and J lost 3, with 9 bases in between. The germline V gene has CDR1 ENHRY and CDR2 SYGVKD. The CDR3 protein is CAISVNYDTEAFF. CDR3 DNA: TGTGCCATCAGTGTAAATTATGACACTGAAGCTTTCTTT.

The chain couples TRBV5-4 to TRBJ2-5; either TRBD1 or TRBD2 may fit D (6 bases each). The CDR3 length is 17 residues. V lost 0 bases and J lost 0, with 15 bases in between. Germline V CDR1 and CDR2: SGHNT, YYREEE (reference sequence). As DNA, the CDR3 is TGTGCCAGCAGCTTGGTGATAGGGGGGCGCCACCAAGAGACCCAGTACTTC. This codes for CASSLVIGGRHQETQYF. Full variable domain (remainder filled in from reference TRBV5-4 and TRBJ2-5): ETGVTQSPTHLIKTRGQQVTLRCSSQSGHNTVSWYQQALGQGPQFIFQYYREEENGRGNFPPRFSGLQFPNYSSELNVNALELDDSALYLCASSLVIGGRHQETQYFGPGTRLLVL.

This chain uses TRBV5-6 with TRBJ1-1, with TRBD1 identical over 9 bases. V lost 2 bases to trimming and J lost 3 bases; unmatched junction nucleotides: 2. From germline, CDR1 is SGHDT and CDR2 YYEEEE. This CDR3 is 14 amino acids long. The CDR3 region is CASSFGTGYTEAFF. DNA for the CDR3: TGTGCCAGCAGCTTCGGGACAGGGTACACTGAAGCTTTCTTT.

V usage is TRBV14 and J usage is TRBJ1-6, with 9 bases matching TRBD1. The CDR3 has 16 amino acids. In germline, CDR1 is SGHDN, CDR2 FVKESK. V trimming: 2 bases; J trimming: 5 bases; junction bases outside the gene matches: 4. This chain's CDR3 is CASSQPGTGNNSPLHF. The DNA of the CDR3 is TGTGCCAGCAGCCAACCCGGGACAGGGAATAATTCACCCCTCCACTTT.

The gene calls are TRBV7-6 and TRBJ2-5; D might be TRBD1 (5 bases). V was trimmed by 5 bases and J by 5 bases, leaving 15 bases between them. Germline V gene lookup returns CDR1 SGHVS and CDR2 FNYEAQ. The CDR3 runs 14 residues. CDR3 region: CASSPGHLRETQYF. The CDR3 DNA is TGTGCCAGCAGCCCCGGACACCTCCGTGAGACCCAGTACTTC.

The rearrangement joins TRBV5-1 to TRBJ2-7; TRBD1 matches at 9 bases. Germline CDR1 reads SGHRS; CDR2 reads YFSETQ. With 2 bases clipped from V and 1 base from J, the junction kept 4 bases outside the gene matches. CDR3 length equals 15 residues. The CDR3 sequence is CASSLGTGRSYEQYF. The CDR3 nucleotides read TGCGCCAGCAGCTTAGGGACAGGGCGATCCTACGAGCAGTACTTC.

The J gene is TRBJ1-1, the V gene TRBV9; TRBD1 matches 7 bases. Germline V gives CDR1 SGDLS, CDR2 YYNGEE. CDR3 size: 13 residues. The junction had 4 bases not matched to a gene; V was cut back by 4 bases and J by 4 bases. CDR3 nucleotides: TGTGCCAGCAGCTCCCAGGGGGGCACTGAAGCTTTCTTT. Protein: CASSSQGGTEAFF.

This clone was observed many times. The chain is built from TRBV30 and TRBJ1-2; 9 bases line up with TRBD1. Germline-derived CDR1 and CDR2 are GTSNPN and SVGIG (reference sequence). This CDR3 is built from 15 residues. V lost 5 bases to trimming and J lost 0 bases; unmatched junction nucleotides: 7. The CDR3 sequence is CAWWDRVKANYGYTF. DNA of the CDR3: TGTGCCTGGTGGGACAGGGTGAAAGCTAACTATGGCTACACCTTC. Combining the CDR3 with reference TRBV30 and TRBJ1-2 gives the whole variable domain SQTIHQWPATLVQPVGSPLSLECTVEGTSNPNLYWYRQAAGRGLQLLFYSVGIGQISSEVPQNLSASRPQDRQFILSSKKLLLSDSGFYLCAWWDRVKANYGYTFGSGTRLTVV.

The rearrangement links TRBV4-1 to TRBJ2-3; TRBD1 matches 10 bases. In germline, CDR1 is MGHRA, CDR2 YSYEKL. The CDR3 runs to 16 residues. Germline trimming cut 3 bases from V and 5 bases from J; bases unmatched to any gene: 8. The CDR3: CASSQIGTGDQDTQYF. The CDR3 DNA reads TGCGCCAGCAGCCAGATAGGGACAGGGGATCAAGATACGCAGTATTTT.

The rearrangement links TRBV27 to TRBJ2-2; 9 nucleotides align to TRBD2. The CDR3 runs to 16 residues. Germline assignment: CDR1 MNHEY and CDR2 SMNVEV (reference sequence). V gave up 1 base and J gave up 7 bases; unmatched junction bases: 7. The CDR3 protein is CASSLLGGRALGELFF. CDR3 DNA: TGTGCCAGCAGTTTATTAGGCGGGAGGGCCCTCGGGGAGCTGTTTTTT.

The rearrangement uses TRBV18 and TRBJ2-3; D gene unclear. V lost 6 bases and J lost 0, with 4 bases in between. The CDR3 runs to 12 residues. Germline-derived CDR1 and CDR2 are KGHSH and LQKENI. CDR3: CASSSSTDTQYF. The CDR3, as DNA: TGTGCCAGCTCGTCTAGCACAGATACGCAGTATTTT. Full variable domain (missing parts from reference TRBV18 and TRBJ2-3): NAGVMQNPRHLVRRRGQEARLRCSPMKGHSHVYWYRQLPEEGLKFMVYLQKENIIDESGMPKERFSAEFPKEGPSILRIQQVVRGDSAAYFCASSSSTDTQYFGPGTRLTVL.

J is TRBJ2-3 and V is TRBV6-5, with D hard to call. V was clipped by 6 bases and J by 5 bases, with 9 bases between them. The CDR3 has 12 residues. Germline V gene sequence: CDR1 MNHEY, CDR2 SVGAGI. CDR3 nucleotides: TGTGCCAGCAGACCAAGTGGAGATACGCAGTATTTT. Its protein is CASRPSGDTQYF.